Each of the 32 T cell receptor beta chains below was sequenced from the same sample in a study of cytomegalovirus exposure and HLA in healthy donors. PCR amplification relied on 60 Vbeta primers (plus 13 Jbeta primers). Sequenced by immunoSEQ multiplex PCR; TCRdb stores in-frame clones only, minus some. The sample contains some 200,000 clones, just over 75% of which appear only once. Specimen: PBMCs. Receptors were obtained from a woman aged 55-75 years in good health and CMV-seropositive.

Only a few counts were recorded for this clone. The CDR3 protein is CASSQGVTSGGADTQYF. The CDR3 DNA is TGCGCCAGCAGCCAAGGGGTAACTAGCGGGGGGGCAGATACGCAGTATTTT. This chain connects TRBV4-1 to TRBJ2-3; 13 nucleotides line up with TRBD2. Germline V gene lookup returns CDR1 MGHRA and CDR2 YSYEKL. The V gene end was trimmed by 1 base and the J gene end by 4 bases; junction bases not matched to a gene: 5. The CDR3 sequence is 17 residues long.

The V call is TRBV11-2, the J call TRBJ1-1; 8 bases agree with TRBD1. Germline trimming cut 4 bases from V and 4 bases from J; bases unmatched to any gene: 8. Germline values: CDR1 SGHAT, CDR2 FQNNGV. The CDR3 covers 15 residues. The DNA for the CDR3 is TGTGCCAGCAGCTCCCCCCAGGGGGCAGGCACTGAAGCTTTCTTT. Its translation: CASSSPQGAGTEAFF.

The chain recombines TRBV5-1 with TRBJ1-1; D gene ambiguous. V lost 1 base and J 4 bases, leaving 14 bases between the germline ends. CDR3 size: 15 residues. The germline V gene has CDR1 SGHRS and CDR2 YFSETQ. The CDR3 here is CASSLTLSGGTEAFF. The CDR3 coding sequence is TGCGCCAGCAGCTTGACACTATCGGGAGGCACTGAAGCTTTCTTT.

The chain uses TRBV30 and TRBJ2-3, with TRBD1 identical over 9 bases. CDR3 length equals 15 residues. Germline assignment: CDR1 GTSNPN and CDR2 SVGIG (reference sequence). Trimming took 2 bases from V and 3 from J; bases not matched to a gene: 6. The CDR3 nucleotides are TGTGCCTGGAGTAGGTGGACAGGGGTTACAGATACGCAGTATTTT. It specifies CAWSRWTGVTDTQYF.

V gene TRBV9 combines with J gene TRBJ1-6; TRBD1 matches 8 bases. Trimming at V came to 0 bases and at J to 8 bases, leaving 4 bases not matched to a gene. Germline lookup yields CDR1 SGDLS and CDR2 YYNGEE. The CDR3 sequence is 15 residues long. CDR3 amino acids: CASSVGSGGDSPLHF. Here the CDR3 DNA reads TGTGCCAGCAGCGTAGGTTCAGGGGGCGATTCACCCCTCCACTTT.

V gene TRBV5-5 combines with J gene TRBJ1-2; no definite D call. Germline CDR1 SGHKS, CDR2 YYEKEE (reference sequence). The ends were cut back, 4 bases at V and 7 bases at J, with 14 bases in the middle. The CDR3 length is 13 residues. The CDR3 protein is CASSQLGSSGYTF. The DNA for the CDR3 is TGTGCCAGCAGCCAACTTGGGAGCTCTGGCTACACCTTC. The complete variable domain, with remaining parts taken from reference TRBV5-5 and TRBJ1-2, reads DAGVTQSPTHLIKTRGQQVTLRCSPISGHKSVSWYQQVLGQGPQFIFQYYEKEERGRGNFPDRFSARQFPNYSSELNVNALLLGDSALYLCASSQLGSSGYTFGSGTRLTVV.

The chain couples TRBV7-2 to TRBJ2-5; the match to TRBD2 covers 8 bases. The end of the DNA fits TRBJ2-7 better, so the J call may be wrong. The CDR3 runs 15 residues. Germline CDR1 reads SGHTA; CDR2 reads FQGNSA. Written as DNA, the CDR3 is TGTGCCAGCAGCGTCACCGGGACTAGAGAGGACGAGCAGTACTTC. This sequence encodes CASSVTGTREDEQYF.

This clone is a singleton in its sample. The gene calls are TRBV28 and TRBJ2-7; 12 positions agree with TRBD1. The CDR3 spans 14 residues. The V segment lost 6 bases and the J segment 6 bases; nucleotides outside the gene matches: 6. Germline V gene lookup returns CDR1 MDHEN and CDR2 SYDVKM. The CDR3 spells CASRAGTGGVEQYF. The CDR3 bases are TGTGCCAGCAGGGCCGGGACAGGGGGCGTCGAGCAGTACTTC.

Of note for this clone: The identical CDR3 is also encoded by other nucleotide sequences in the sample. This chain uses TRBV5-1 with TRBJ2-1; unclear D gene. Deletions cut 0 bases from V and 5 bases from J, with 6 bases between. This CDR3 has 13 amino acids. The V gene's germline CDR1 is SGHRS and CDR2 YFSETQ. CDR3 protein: CASSLGSDNEQFF. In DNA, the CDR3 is TGCGCCAGCAGCTTGGGCAGCGACAATGAGCAGTTCTTC.

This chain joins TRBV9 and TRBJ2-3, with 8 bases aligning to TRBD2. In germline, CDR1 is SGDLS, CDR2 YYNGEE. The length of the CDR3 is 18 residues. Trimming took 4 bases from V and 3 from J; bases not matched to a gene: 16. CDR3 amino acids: CASSKAEGGAGETDTQYF. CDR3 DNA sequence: TGTGCCAGCAGCAAAGCGGAGGGAGGAGCGGGAGAAACAGATACGCAGTATTTT.

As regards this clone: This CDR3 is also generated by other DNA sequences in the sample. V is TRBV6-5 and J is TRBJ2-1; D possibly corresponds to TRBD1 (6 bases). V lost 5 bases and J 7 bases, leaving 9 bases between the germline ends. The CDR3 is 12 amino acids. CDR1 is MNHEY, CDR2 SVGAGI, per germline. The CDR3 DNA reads TGTGCCAGCAGTAAACAGGGAAATGAGCAGTTCTTC. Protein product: CASSKQGNEQFF.

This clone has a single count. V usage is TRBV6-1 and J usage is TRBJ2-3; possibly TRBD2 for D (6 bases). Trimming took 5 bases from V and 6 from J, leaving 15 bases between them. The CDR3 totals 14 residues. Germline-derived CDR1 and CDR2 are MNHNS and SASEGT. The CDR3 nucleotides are TGTGCCAGCAGTTTGGGACTTTTTTTGGATACGCAGTATTTT. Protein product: CASSLGLFLDTQYF.

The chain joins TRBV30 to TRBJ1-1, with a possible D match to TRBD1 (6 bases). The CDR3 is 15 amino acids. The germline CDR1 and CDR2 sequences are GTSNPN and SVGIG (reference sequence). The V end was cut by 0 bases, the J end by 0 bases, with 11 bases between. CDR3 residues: CAWSVRGGVNTEAFF. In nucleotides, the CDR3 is TGTGCCTGGAGTGTAAGGGGGGGAGTGAACACTGAAGCTTTCTTT.

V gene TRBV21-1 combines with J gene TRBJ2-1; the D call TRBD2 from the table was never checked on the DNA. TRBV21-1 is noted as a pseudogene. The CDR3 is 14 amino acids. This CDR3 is CASSTRDSGDEQFF. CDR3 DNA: TGTGCCAGCAGCACCCGGGACTCCGGGGATGAGCAGTTCTTC.

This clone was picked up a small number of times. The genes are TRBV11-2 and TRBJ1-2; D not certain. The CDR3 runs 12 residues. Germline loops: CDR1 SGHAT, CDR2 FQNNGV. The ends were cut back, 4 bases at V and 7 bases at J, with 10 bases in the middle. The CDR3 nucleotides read TGTGCCAGCAGCTCCAACAGCGGTGGCTACACCTTC. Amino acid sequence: CASSSNSGGYTF.

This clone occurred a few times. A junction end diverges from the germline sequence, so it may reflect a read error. CDR3 nucleotide sequence: TGTTCCAGCAGCTCCATCGGGTCATCCGTCATCACTGAAGCTTTCTTT. It translates to CSSSSIGSSVITEAFF. The chain has TRBV7-9 and TRBJ1-1; D is undetermined. The CDR3 extends over 16 amino acids. Germline V gene lookup returns CDR1 SEHNR and CDR2 FQNEAQ (reference sequence). Complete variable domain (other parts from reference TRBV7-9 and TRBJ1-1): DTGVSQNPRHKITKRGQNVTFRCDPISEHNRLYWYRQTLGQGPEFLTYFQNEAQLEKSRLLSDRFSAERPKGSFSTLEIQRTEQGDSAMYLCSSSSIGSSVITEAFFGQGTRLTVV.

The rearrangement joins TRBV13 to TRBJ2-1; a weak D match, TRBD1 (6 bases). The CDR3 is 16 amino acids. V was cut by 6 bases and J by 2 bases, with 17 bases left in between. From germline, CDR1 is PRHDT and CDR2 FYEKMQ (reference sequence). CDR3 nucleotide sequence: TGTGCCAGCAGGCATTACAGGGACACTACCTACAATGAGCAGTTCTTC. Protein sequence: CASRHYRDTTYNEQFF.

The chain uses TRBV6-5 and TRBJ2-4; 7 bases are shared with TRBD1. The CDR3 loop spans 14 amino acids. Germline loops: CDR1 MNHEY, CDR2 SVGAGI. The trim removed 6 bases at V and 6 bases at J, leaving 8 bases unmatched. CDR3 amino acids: CASRRTRQGNIQYF. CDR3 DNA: TGTGCCAGCAGGCGAACCCGACAGGGAAACATTCAGTACTTC.

The CDR3 sequence: CASSTRQWAYEQYF. Written as DNA, the CDR3 is TGTGCCAGCAGCACCCGACAATGGGCCTACGAGCAGTACTTC. The J gene is TRBJ2-7, the V gene TRBV9; D is ambiguous. Germline values: CDR1 SGDLS, CDR2 YYNGEE. CDR3 size: 14 residues. V lost 4 bases and J lost 2, with 13 bases in between.

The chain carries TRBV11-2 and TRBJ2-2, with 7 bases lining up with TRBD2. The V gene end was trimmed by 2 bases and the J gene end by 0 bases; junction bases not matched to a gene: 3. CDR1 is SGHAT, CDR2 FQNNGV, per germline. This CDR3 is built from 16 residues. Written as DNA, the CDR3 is TGTGCCAGCAGCTTAAGTGGGAGGGCGAACACCGGGGAGCTGTTTTTT. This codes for CASSLSGRANTGELFF. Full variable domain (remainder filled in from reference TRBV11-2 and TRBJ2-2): EAGVAQSPRYKIIEKRQSVAFWCNPISGHATLYWYQQILGQGPKLLIQFQNNGVVDDSQLPKDRFSAERLKGVDSTLKIQPAKLEDSAVYLCASSLSGRANTGELFFGEGSRLTVL.

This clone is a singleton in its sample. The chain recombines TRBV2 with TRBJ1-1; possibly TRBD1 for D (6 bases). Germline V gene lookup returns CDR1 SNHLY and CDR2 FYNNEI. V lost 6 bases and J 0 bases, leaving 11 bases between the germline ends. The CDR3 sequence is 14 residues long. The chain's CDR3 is CASSLQGMNTEAFF. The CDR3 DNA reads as TGTGCCAGCAGCTTACAGGGCATGAACACTGAAGCTTTCTTT.

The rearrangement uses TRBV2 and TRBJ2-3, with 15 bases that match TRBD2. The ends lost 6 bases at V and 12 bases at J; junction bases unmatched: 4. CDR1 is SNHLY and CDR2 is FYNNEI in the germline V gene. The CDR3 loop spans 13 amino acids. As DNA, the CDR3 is TGTGCCAGCAGGGGACTAGCGGGAGGTCTACAGTATTTT. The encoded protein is CASRGLAGGLQYF.

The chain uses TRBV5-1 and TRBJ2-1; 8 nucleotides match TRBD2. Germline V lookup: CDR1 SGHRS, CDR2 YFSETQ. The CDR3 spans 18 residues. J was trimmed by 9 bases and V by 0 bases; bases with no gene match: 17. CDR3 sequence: CASSLARAGGAFSREQFF. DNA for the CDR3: TGCGCCAGCAGCTTGGCCCGGGCGGGGGGCGCTTTTTCGCGTGAGCAGTTCTTC. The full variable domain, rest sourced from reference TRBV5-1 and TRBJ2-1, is KAGVTQTPRYLIKTRGQQVTLSCSPISGHRSVSWYQQTPGQGLQFLFEYFSETQRNKGNFPGRFSGRQFSNSRSEMNVSTLELGDSALYLCASSLARAGGAFSREQFFGPGTRLTVL.

The CDR3 reads CASSPGQGRDEQFF. The CDR3 DNA reads TGCGCCAGCAGCCCCGGACAGGGTAGGGATGAGCAGTTCTTC. V and J are TRBV5-1 and TRBJ2-1; 8 nucleotides match TRBD1. The germline gives CDR1 SGHRS, CDR2 YFSETQ. CDR3 length: 14 residues. Unmatched junction bases numbered 8, after V lost 4 bases and J lost 8 bases. The variable domain in full, completed from reference TRBV5-1 and TRBJ2-1, reads KAGVTQTPRYLIKTRGQQVTLSCSPISGHRSVSWYQQTPGQGLQFLFEYFSETQRNKGNFPGRFSGRQFSNSRSEMNVSTLELGDSALYLCASSPGQGRDEQFFGPGTRLTVL.

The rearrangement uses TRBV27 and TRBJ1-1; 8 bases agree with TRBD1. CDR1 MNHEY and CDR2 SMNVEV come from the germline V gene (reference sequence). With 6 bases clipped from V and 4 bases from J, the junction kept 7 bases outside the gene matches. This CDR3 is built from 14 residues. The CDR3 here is CASSRTGWSTEAFF. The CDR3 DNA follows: TGTGCCAGCAGCCGGACAGGGTGGAGCACTGAAGCTTTCTTT.

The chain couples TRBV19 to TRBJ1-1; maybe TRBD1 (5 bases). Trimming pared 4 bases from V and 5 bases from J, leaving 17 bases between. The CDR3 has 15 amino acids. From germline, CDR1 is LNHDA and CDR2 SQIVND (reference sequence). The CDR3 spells CASSTVNRIGTEAFF. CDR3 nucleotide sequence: TGTGCCAGTAGTACCGTTAACAGGATAGGGACTGAAGCTTTCTTT.

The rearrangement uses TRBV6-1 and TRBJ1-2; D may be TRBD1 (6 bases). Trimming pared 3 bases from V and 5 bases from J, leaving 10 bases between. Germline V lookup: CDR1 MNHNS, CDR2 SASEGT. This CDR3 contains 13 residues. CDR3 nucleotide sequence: TGTGCCAGCAGTGACAGGGGAGGGTATGGCTACACCTTC. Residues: CASSDRGGYGYTF.

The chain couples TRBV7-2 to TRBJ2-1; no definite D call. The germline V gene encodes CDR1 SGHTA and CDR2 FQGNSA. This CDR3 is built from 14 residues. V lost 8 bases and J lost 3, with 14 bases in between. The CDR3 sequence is CASESMNYYNEQFF. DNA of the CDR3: TGTGCCAGCGAGTCCATGAATTACTACAATGAGCAGTTCTTC.

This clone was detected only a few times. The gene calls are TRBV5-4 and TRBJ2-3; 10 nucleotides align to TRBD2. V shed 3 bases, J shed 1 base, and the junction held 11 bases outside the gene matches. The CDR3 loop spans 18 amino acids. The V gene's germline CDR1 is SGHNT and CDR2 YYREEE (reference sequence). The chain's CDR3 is CASSSGTSGDLRTDTQYF. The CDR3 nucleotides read TGTGCCAGCAGCTCCGGTACTAGCGGGGACCTTCGCACAGATACGCAGTATTTT.

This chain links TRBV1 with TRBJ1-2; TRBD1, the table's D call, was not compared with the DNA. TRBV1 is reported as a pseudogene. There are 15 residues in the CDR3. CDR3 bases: TGCACCAGCAGCCAGACAGGGGGCGCCCGCTATGGCTACACCTTC. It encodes CTSSQTGGARYGYTF.

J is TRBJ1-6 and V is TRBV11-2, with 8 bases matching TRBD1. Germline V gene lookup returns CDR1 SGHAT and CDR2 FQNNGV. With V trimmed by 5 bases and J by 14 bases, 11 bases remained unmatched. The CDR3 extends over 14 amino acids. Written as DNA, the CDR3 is TGTGCCAGCAGCCCAGGACAGGGAGGGGGCTCCCTCCACTTT. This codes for CASSPGQGGGSLHF.

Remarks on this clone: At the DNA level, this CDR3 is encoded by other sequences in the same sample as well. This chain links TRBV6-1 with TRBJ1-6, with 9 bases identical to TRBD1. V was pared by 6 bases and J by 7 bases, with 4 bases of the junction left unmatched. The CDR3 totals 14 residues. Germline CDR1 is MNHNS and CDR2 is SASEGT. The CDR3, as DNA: TGTGCCAGCAGCGCCGGGACAGGGAATTCACCCCTCCACTTT. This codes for CASSAGTGNSPLHF.